These 20 T cell receptor beta chains were sequenced from one sample in a study of blood T cell repertoires in COVID-19. Here immunoSEQ multiplex PCR was the method, and the copy in TCRdb shows in-frame clones only, minus some. The data contain approximately 210,000 clones, about 76% of them singletons. The source material was PBMCs or T cells enriched from blood (not recorded which). Receptors originate from a woman between 50 and 59 years old with acute COVID-19.

The rearrangement uses TRBV7-9 and TRBJ1-1, with D possibly matching TRBD1 (6 bases). The ends were cut back, 5 bases at V and 2 bases at J, with 15 bases in the middle. From germline, CDR1 is SEHNR and CDR2 FQNEAQ (reference sequence). The CDR3 length is 15 residues. CDR3 loop: CASSHRAGLNTEAFF. The CDR3 DNA follows: TGTGCCAGCAGCCACAGGGCTGGTCTAAACACTGAAGCTTTCTTT. The full variable domain, its missing parts supplied by reference TRBV7-9 and TRBJ1-1, is DTGVSQNPRHKITKRGQNVTFRCDPISEHNRLYWYRQTLGQGPEFLTYFQNEAQLEKSRLLSDRFSAERPKGSFSTLEIQRTEQGDSAMYLCASSHRAGLNTEAFFGQGTRLTVV.

This chain connects TRBV7-2 to TRBJ1-6; possibly TRBD1 for D (6 bases). The CDR3 covers 14 residues. The germline CDR1 and CDR2 sequences are SGHTA and FQGNSA. The V and J ends lost 5 bases and 9 bases respectively, with 14 bases between them. CDR3 sequence: CASSELRGVSPLHF. The CDR3 nucleotides are TGTGCCAGCAGCGAGCTCAGGGGCGTTTCACCCCTCCACTTT. Looking up the rest from reference TRBV7-2 and TRBJ1-6 gives the full variable domain: GAGVSQSPSNKVTEKGKDVELRCDPISGHTALYWYRQSLGQGLEFLIYFQGNSAPDKSGLPSDRFSAERTGGSVSTLTIQRTQQEDSAVYLCASSELRGVSPLHFGNGTRLTVT.

CDR3 loop: CASRTPRLRLATNEKLFF. The CDR3 coding sequence is TGTGCCAGCAGGACCCCCAGGTTAAGGTTAGCAACTAATGAAAAACTGTTTTTT. The genes are TRBV28 and TRBJ1-4; D remains unclear. V was trimmed by 6 bases and J by 0 bases, leaving 20 bases between them. Germline V lookup: CDR1 MDHEN, CDR2 SYDVKM. The CDR3 sequence is 18 residues long.

This clone appeared a few times. The genes are TRBV29-1 and TRBJ2-2; D is perhaps TRBD1 (6 bases). Trimming took 6 bases from V and 0 from J, leaving 11 bases between them. This CDR3 is 14 amino acids long. Germline CDR1 and CDR2: SQVTM and ANQGSEA. The CDR3: CSVLGGSNTGELFF. The CDR3 DNA sequence: TGCAGCGTGCTAGGGGGATCGAACACCGGGGAGCTGTTTTTT.

This sequence joins TRBV28 and TRBJ2-5, with 7 bases that match TRBD2. The CDR3 length is 14 residues. Looked up from germline, CDR1 is MDHEN and CDR2 is SYDVKM. Losses at the gene ends were 8 bases for V and 7 bases for J; bases not matched to a gene: 13. CDR3: CASALLAGRGTQYF. The CDR3 region has the DNA TGTGCCAGCGCCCTTTTAGCGGGTAGGGGGACCCAGTACTTC.

The rearrangement uses TRBV27 and TRBJ2-2; 10 nucleotides match TRBD2. CDR3 length: 16 residues. Germline CDR1 reads MNHEY; CDR2 reads SMNVEV (reference sequence). With V trimmed by 5 bases and J by 0 bases, 3 bases remained unmatched. In DNA form, the CDR3 reads TGTGCCAGCAGTCCTGGACTAGCGGCGAACACCGGGGAGCTGTTTTTT. Translated: CASSPGLAANTGELFF.

The chain recombines TRBV11-2 with TRBJ1-4; 9 positions agree with TRBD1. CDR3 length equals 15 residues. Germline-derived CDR1 and CDR2 are SGHAT and FQNNGV. The V gene end was trimmed by 8 bases and the J gene end by 3 bases; junction bases not matched to a gene: 7. In DNA form, the CDR3 reads TGTGCCAGCCAACCCGGGACAGGGCCTAATGAAAAACTGTTTTTT. Protein product: CASQPGTGPNEKLFF.

The gene calls are TRBV3-1 (or the pseudogene TRBV3-2) and TRBJ1-2; TRBD1 is a possible D gene (6 bases). Trimming pared 5 bases from V and 14 bases from J, leaving 15 bases between. The germline gives CDR1 LGHDT, CDR2 YNNKEL (reference sequence). CDR3 length: 11 residues. CDR3 DNA: TGTGCCAGCAGCTCCAAGGGGGAATTAACCTTC. This translates into CASSSKGELTF.

V is TRBV11-2 and J is TRBJ2-5, with 8 bases aligning to TRBD2. CDR3 size: 14 residues. V lost 4 bases, J lost 5 bases, and 6 bases stayed unmatched. Germline values: CDR1 SGHAT, CDR2 FQNNGV. The CDR3 is CASSSGLAPETQYF. The CDR3 nucleotides read TGTGCCAGCAGCTCAGGACTAGCCCCGGAGACCCAGTACTTC.

For the CDR3, the DNA is TGTGCCAGTAGTATACCGGGACAGGGACATCCGGGCTACACCTTC. Translated, it gives CASSIPGQGHPGYTF. This sequence joins TRBV19 and TRBJ1-2, with TRBD1 matching 9 bases. Per the germline V gene, CDR1 is LNHDA and CDR2 is SQIVND (reference sequence). The CDR3 is 15 amino acids. Trimming at V came to 2 bases and at J to 8 bases, leaving 9 bases not matched to a gene. The whole variable domain, remainder taken from reference TRBV19 and TRBJ1-2, is DGGITQSPKYLFRKEGQNVTLSCEQNLNHDAMYWYRQDPGQGLRLIYYSQIVNDFQKGDIAEGYSVSREKKESFPLTVTSAQKNPTAFYLCASSIPGQGHPGYTFGSGTRLTVV.

The chain uses TRBV19 and TRBJ2-5; D possibly corresponds to TRBD2 (5 bases). Per the germline V gene, CDR1 is LNHDA and CDR2 is SQIVND (reference sequence). V was clipped by 0 bases and J by 8 bases, with 7 bases between them. CDR3 length equals 12 residues. CDR3 in amino acids: CASSIDRTTQYF. CDR3 DNA: TGTGCCAGTAGTATAGATCGGACTACCCAGTACTTC.

The rearrangement joins TRBV4-1 to TRBJ1-2; 7 nucleotides match TRBD1. The CDR3 loop spans 15 amino acids. J lost 7 bases, V lost 3 bases, and 11 bases had no gene match. Germline CDR1 is MGHRA and CDR2 is YSYEKL. CDR3 DNA sequence: TGCGCCAGCAGCCAGATAGGGGACAGCCTACGTGGCTACACCTTC. Its protein is CASSQIGDSLRGYTF.

The chain joins TRBV6-5 to TRBJ2-3, with D perhaps TRBD1 (6 bases). The CDR3 contains 14 residues. Germline V gives CDR1 MNHEY, CDR2 SVGAGI. Trimming took 4 bases from V and 3 from J, leaving 11 bases between them. Here the CDR3 DNA reads TGTGCCAGCAGTTCGGCCAGGGGTACAGATACGCAGTATTTT. Its protein product is CASSSARGTDTQYF.

This chain connects TRBV7-6 to TRBJ2-3; 8 bases are a match to TRBD2. Germline V CDR1 and CDR2: SGHVS, FNYEAQ. This CDR3 has 15 residues. The J segment lost 5 bases and the V segment lost 1 base, leaving 5 bases of the junction unmatched. The CDR3, as DNA: TGTGCCAGCAGCTTAGTATCGGGGGGGTTAGATACGCAGTATTTT. This gives the protein CASSLVSGGLDTQYF.

The chain is built from TRBV28 and TRBJ2-2; 7 nucleotides align to TRBD1. The CDR3 covers 15 residues. Germline loops: CDR1 MDHEN, CDR2 SYDVKM. With V trimmed by 6 bases and J by 3 bases, 7 bases remained unmatched. The CDR3 DNA reads as TGTGCCAGCAGGCAGACAGGGATCGACACCGGGGAGCTGTTTTTT. Its protein is CASRQTGIDTGELFF. Supplemented by reference TRBV28 and TRBJ2-2, the full variable domain reads DVKVTQSSRYLVKRTGEKVFLECVQDMDHENMFWYRQDPGLGLRLIYFSYDVKMKEKGDIPEGYSVSREKKERFSLILESASTNQTSMYLCASRQTGIDTGELFFGEGSRLTVL.

CDR3 residues: CASSFRLAGNYEQFF. The CDR3 coding sequence is TGTGCCAGCAGCTTTCGACTAGCGGGGAATTATGAGCAGTTCTTC. The chain uses TRBV7-2 and TRBJ2-1; 11 bases line up with TRBD2. The germline gives CDR1 SGHTA, CDR2 FQGNSA. The CDR3 totals 15 residues. Trimming cost V 3 bases and J 8 bases; bases outside gene matches: 6. The full variable domain, completed using reference TRBV7-2 and TRBJ2-1, is GAGVSQSPSNKVTEKGKDVELRCDPISGHTALYWYRQSLGQGLEFLIYFQGNSAPDKSGLPSDRFSAERTGGSVSTLTIQRTQQEDSAVYLCASSFRLAGNYEQFFGPGTRLTVL.

The chain has TRBV13 and TRBJ2-1, with TRBD1 identical over 7 bases. This CDR3 has 18 residues. V lost 2 bases to trimming and J lost 1 base; unmatched junction nucleotides: 11. Germline loops: CDR1 PRHDT, CDR2 FYEKMQ (reference sequence). In DNA form, the CDR3 reads TGTGCCAGCAGCTTAATGGCAGGGGGAAGTCGATCCTACAATGAGCAGTTCTTC. It is translated as CASSLMAGGSRSYNEQFF.

The chain uses TRBV5-4 and TRBJ1-2; D is ambiguous. Trimming took off 0 bases at V and 8 bases at J, with 17 bases between the two ends. Germline-derived CDR1 and CDR2 are SGHNT and YYREEE (reference sequence). The CDR3 is 15 residues long. The CDR3 sequence is CASSLAGGEIMGYTF. CDR3 sequence (DNA): TGTGCCAGCAGCTTGGCGGGTGGGGAGATTATGGGCTACACCTTC.

The chain couples TRBV3-1 (or the pseudogene TRBV3-2) to TRBJ2-2; 8 positions agree with TRBD1. V dropped 6 bases and J dropped 0; count of bases not matched to a gene: 9. The V gene's germline CDR1 is LGHDT and CDR2 YNNKEL (reference sequence). This CDR3 is built from 17 residues. For the CDR3, the DNA is TGTGCCAGCAGGAGGACAGGGCCATCCGCGAACACCGGGGAGCTGTTTTTT. Translating gives CASRRTGPSANTGELFF.

V is TRBV10-3 and J is TRBJ1-6; a weak D match, TRBD1 (5 bases). The germline gives CDR1 ENHRY, CDR2 SYGVKD. V lost 0 bases and J lost 7, with 7 bases in between. The CDR3 consists of 14 residues. The CDR3 region is CAISESGQNSPLHF. Written as DNA, the CDR3 is TGTGCCATCAGTGAGTCCGGACAAAATTCACCCCTCCACTTT.